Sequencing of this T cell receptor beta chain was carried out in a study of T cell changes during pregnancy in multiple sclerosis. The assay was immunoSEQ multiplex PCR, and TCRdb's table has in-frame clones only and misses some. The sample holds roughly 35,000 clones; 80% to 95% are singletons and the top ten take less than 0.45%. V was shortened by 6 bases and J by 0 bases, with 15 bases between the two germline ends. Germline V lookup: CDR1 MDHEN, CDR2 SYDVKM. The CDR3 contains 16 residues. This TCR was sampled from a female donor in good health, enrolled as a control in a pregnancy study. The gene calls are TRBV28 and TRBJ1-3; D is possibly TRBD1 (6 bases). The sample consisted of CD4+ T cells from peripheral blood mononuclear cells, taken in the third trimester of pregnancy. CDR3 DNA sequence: TGTGCCAGCAGCCTCTCCAGGGGCCCCTCTGGAAACACCATATATTTT. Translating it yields CASSLSRGPSGNTIYF. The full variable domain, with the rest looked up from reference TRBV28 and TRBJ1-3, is DVKVTQSSRYLVKRTGEKVFLECVQDMDHENMFWYRQDPGLGLRLIYFSYDVKMKEKGDIPEGYSVSREKKERFSLILESASTNQTSMYLCASSLSRGPSGNTIYFGEGSWLTVV.